Each of the 27 T cell receptor beta chains below was sequenced from the same sample in a study of cytomegalovirus exposure and HLA in healthy donors. The PCR had 60 Vbeta and 13 Jbeta primers. This table comes from immunoSEQ multiplex PCR, and its TCRdb copy is limited to in-frame clones, with some not included. The sample has some 120,000 clones; about 73% are singletons. The sample consisted of PBMCs. These receptors originate from a woman between 45 and 60 years old in good health and CMV-seropositive.

This sequence joins TRBV19 and TRBJ1-2, with 8 bases matching TRBD1. V lost 3 bases and J lost 4; bases outside the gene matches: 1. The CDR3 loop spans 13 amino acids. Germline V gene data show CDR1 as LNHDA and CDR2 as SQIVND (reference sequence). The CDR3 DNA reads as TGTGCCAGTAGTATTCAGGGGGCCTATGGCTACACCTTC. Amino acid sequence: CASSIQGAYGYTF.

The V call is TRBV15, the J call TRBJ1-6; 10 bases line up with TRBD1. Germline V lookup: CDR1 LNHNV, CDR2 YYDKDF (reference sequence). The length of the CDR3 is 19 residues. V was pared by 5 bases and J by 9 bases, with 19 bases of the junction left unmatched. The CDR3 protein is CATSGRWDRGRGVASPLHF. CDR3 sequence (DNA): TGTGCCACCAGCGGGCGGTGGGACAGGGGCAGGGGAGTAGCTTCACCCCTCCACTTT.

This clone has just a few counts. This chain joins TRBV11-1 and TRBJ2-5; D is uncertain. The CDR3 length is 13 residues. The germline CDR1 and CDR2 sequences are SGHAT and FQDESV (reference sequence). V lost 3 bases and J 1 base, leaving 6 bases between the germline ends. The CDR3 loop reads CASSLRGQETQYF. CDR3 nucleotide sequence: TGTGCCAGCAGCTTGCGAGGCCAAGAGACCCAGTACTTC.

The chain links TRBV2 to TRBJ1-2; D is unresolved. V was clipped by 0 bases and J by 5 bases, with 7 bases between them. This CDR3 region has 13 residues. In germline, CDR1 is SNHLY, CDR2 FYNNEI. The CDR3 bases are TGTGCCAGCAGTGAAGCCTGGGCTTATGGCTACACCTTC. The encoded protein is CASSEAWAYGYTF. Filled out from reference TRBV2 and TRBJ1-2, the complete variable domain reads EPEVTQTPSHQVTQMGQEVILRCVPISNHLYFYWYRQILGQKVEFLVSFYNNEISEKSEIFDDQFSVERPDGSNFTLKIRSTKLEDSAMYFCASSEAWAYGYTFGSGTRLTVV.

The chain recombines TRBV7-9 with TRBJ2-7, with D perhaps TRBD1 (6 bases). Germline assignment: CDR1 SEHNR and CDR2 FQNEAQ (reference sequence). CDR3 length: 14 amino acids. The ends were cut back, 10 bases at V and 3 bases at J, with 19 bases in the middle. This CDR3 is CATSTGQGYYEQYF. As DNA, the CDR3 is TGTGCCACCTCAACAGGGCAGGGCTACTACGAGCAGTACTTC.

This clone appeared a few times. J is TRBJ1-4 and V is TRBV6-6; D ambiguous. V lost 5 bases and J lost 8, with 9 bases in between. Germline V gene data show CDR1 as MNHNY and CDR2 as SVGAGI (reference sequence). This CDR3 is 12 amino acids long. CDR3 amino acids: CASSLMREKLFF. The CDR3 DNA is TGTGCCAGCAGTCTCATGAGGGAAAAACTGTTTTTT.

The rearrangement links TRBV6-1 to TRBJ2-5, with TRBD2 as a possible D gene (5 bases). Trimming shortened V by 6 bases and J by 2 bases, and 16 bases separated the two germline ends. The CDR3 contains 15 residues. Germline CDR1 is MNHNS and CDR2 is SASEGT. CDR3 nucleotides: TGTGCCAGCAGCGGAGGACGGATTGAACAAGAGACCCAGTACTTC. Translation: CASSGGRIEQETQYF.

The chain employs TRBV6-5 and TRBJ2-3, with D perhaps TRBD2 (5 bases). The CDR3 has 16 amino acids. V dropped 2 bases and J dropped 3 bases, with 15 bases sitting between them. CDR1 and CDR2 (germline): MNHEY, SVGAGI. The CDR3 coding sequence is TGTGCCAGCAGTTACCCCGACGCTCGGAGGACAGATACGCAGTATTTT. It encodes CASSYPDARRTDTQYF.

The chain is built from TRBV6-4 and TRBJ2-5, with unresolved D. V lost 5 bases and J 5 bases, leaving 12 bases between the germline ends. Germline V CDR1 and CDR2: MRHNA, SNTAGT. CDR3 length equals 13 residues. In nucleotides, the CDR3 is TGTGCCAGCAGTCGATCGGAGTGGGAGACCCAGTACTTC. Protein product: CASSRSEWETQYF.

The chain links TRBV27 to TRBJ1-1; possible D gene TRBD1, 6 bases. The CDR3 contains 16 residues. Trimming pared 10 bases from V and 1 base from J, leaving 22 bases between. Germline loops: CDR1 MNHEY, CDR2 SMNVEV (reference sequence). The CDR3 protein is CATARTVGFGNTEAFF. The DNA for the CDR3 is TGTGCCACCGCTCGGACAGTGGGGTTTGGGAACACTGAAGCTTTCTTT.

The chain employs TRBV4-1 and TRBJ1-4; D remains ambiguous. This CDR3 comprises 14 residues. Trimming took 1 base from V and 8 from J, leaving 11 bases between them. The germline CDR1 and CDR2 sequences are MGHRA and YSYEKL. This chain's CDR3 is CASSQGSMREKLFF. The CDR3 nucleotides read TGCGCCAGCAGCCAAGGAAGCATGCGAGAAAAACTGTTTTTT.

The chain employs TRBV5-1 and TRBJ1-1; D is uncertain. This CDR3 has 13 amino acids. V was pared by 2 bases and J by 4 bases, with 9 bases between. Germline V gene sequence: CDR1 SGHRS, CDR2 YFSETQ. The CDR3 loop is CASSFQAGTEAFF. In DNA form, the CDR3 reads TGCGCCAGCAGCTTCCAGGCGGGCACTGAAGCTTTCTTT.

The DNA of the CDR3 is TGTGCCAGCAGACTGGGACAAAACACCTACGAGCAGTACTTC. Its translation is CASRLGQNTYEQYF. This sequence joins TRBV7-9 and TRBJ2-7; possibly TRBD1 for D (6 bases). The V gene's germline CDR1 is SEHNR and CDR2 FQNEAQ (reference sequence). The V and J ends lost 6 bases and 2 bases respectively, with 14 bases between them. This CDR3 region has 14 residues.

There are a few counts of this clone. This chain uses TRBV30 with TRBJ2-2; D is unclear. V was shortened by 3 bases and J by 5 bases, with 7 bases between the two germline ends. The CDR3 runs 12 residues. Germline assignment: CDR1 GTSNPN and CDR2 SVGIG (reference sequence). The CDR3 reads CAWRRVTGELFF. The CDR3 nucleotides read TGTGCCTGGAGACGAGTAACCGGGGAGCTGTTTTTT.

This chain connects TRBV13 to TRBJ1-2; TRBD1 aligns across 7 bases. V was clipped by 4 bases and J by 6 bases; unmatched bases: 5. Germline V gene sequence: CDR1 PRHDT, CDR2 FYEKMQ (reference sequence). The CDR3 consists of 13 residues. The CDR3 spells CASSSTGWDGYTF. CDR3 in DNA: TGTGCCAGCAGCTCGACAGGGTGGGATGGCTACACCTTC. Drawing the rest from reference TRBV13 and TRBJ1-2, the complete variable domain is AAGVIQSPRHLIKEKRETATLKCYPIPRHDTVYWYQQGPGQDPQFLISFYEKMQSDKGSIPDRFSAQQFSDYHSELNMSSLELGDSALYFCASSSTGWDGYTFGSGTRLTVV.

V and J are TRBV5-1 and TRBJ2-7; D remains unclear. The CDR3 contains 14 residues. V was cut by 0 bases and J by 0 bases, with 7 bases left in between. The germline V gene encodes CDR1 SGHRS and CDR2 YFSETQ. CDR3 sequence reads: CASSLEYSSYEQYF. The CDR3 DNA reads as TGCGCCAGCAGCTTGGAATACAGCTCCTACGAGCAGTACTTC.

In its sample, this clone was seen once. The chain has TRBV11-3 and TRBJ1-1, with D possibly being TRBD1 (5 bases). CDR3 length equals 13 residues. Germline CDR1 and CDR2: SGHNT and YENEEA. V was trimmed by 3 bases and J by 5 bases, leaving 10 bases between them. The CDR3 sequence: CASSFNGGTEAFF. The CDR3 DNA reads TGTGCCAGCAGCTTTAACGGGGGGACTGAAGCTTTCTTT.

The V and J genes are TRBV5-1 and TRBJ2-3, with 10 bases lining up with TRBD2. Trimming took 0 bases from V and 2 from J; bases not matched to a gene: 3. CDR1 SGHRS and CDR2 YFSETQ come from the germline V gene. CDR3 length: 16 residues. This chain's CDR3 is CASSLGLAGITDTQYF. CDR3 DNA sequence: TGCGCCAGCAGCTTGGGACTAGCGGGTATCACAGATACGCAGTATTTT. Filled out from reference TRBV5-1 and TRBJ2-3, the complete variable domain reads KAGVTQTPRYLIKTRGQQVTLSCSPISGHRSVSWYQQTPGQGLQFLFEYFSETQRNKGNFPGRFSGRQFSNSRSEMNVSTLELGDSALYLCASSLGLAGITDTQYFGPGTRLTVL.

V is TRBV5-1 and J is TRBJ2-5; 10 positions agree with TRBD2. V dropped 0 bases and J dropped 0; count of bases not matched to a gene: 2. From germline, CDR1 is SGHRS and CDR2 YFSETQ. This CDR3 has 16 residues. In DNA, the CDR3 is TGCGCCAGCAGCTTGGTCACTAGCGGGGACCAAGAGACCCAGTACTTC. Translated: CASSLVTSGDQETQYF. Full variable domain (remainder filled in from reference TRBV5-1 and TRBJ2-5): KAGVTQTPRYLIKTRGQQVTLSCSPISGHRSVSWYQQTPGQGLQFLFEYFSETQRNKGNFPGRFSGRQFSNSRSEMNVSTLELGDSALYLCASSLVTSGDQETQYFGPGTRLLVL.

V is TRBV19 and J is TRBJ1-4, with TRBD1 matching over 8 bases. Trimming removed 5 bases from V and 5 bases from J; junction bases left unmatched: 7. Germline V CDR1 and CDR2: LNHDA, SQIVND (reference sequence). The CDR3 extends over 15 amino acids. CDR3 region: CASSSLTGENEKLFF. The CDR3 coding sequence is TGTGCCAGTAGTTCCCTGACAGGGGAAAATGAAAAACTGTTTTTT.

This clone was seen ten or more times. The rearrangement links TRBV10-3 to TRBJ2-7; the D is unclear. Per germline, CDR1 ENHRY and CDR2 SYGVKD. Trimming removed 5 bases at V and 0 bases at J, with 11 bases between. This CDR3 comprises 14 residues. CDR3 bases: TGTGCCATCAGTCCCGCTGAGAGCTCCTACGAGCAGTACTTC. Amino acid sequence: CAISPAESSYEQYF.

This clone was counted only a few times. The chain has TRBV4-1 and TRBJ1-6, with D tentatively TRBD1 (5 bases). The CDR3 has 13 residues. Trimming left V 4 bases short and J 9 bases short, with 10 bases between. Per the germline V gene, CDR1 is MGHRA and CDR2 is YSYEKL. The CDR3 loop is CASSLRVVSPLHF. The CDR3 DNA follows: TGCGCCAGCAGCCTCAGGGTGGTTTCACCCCTCCACTTT.

This clone was picked up a small number of times. This sequence joins TRBV5-4 and TRBJ2-1; 8 bases are shared with TRBD2. CDR3 length: 17 residues. With V trimmed by 4 bases and J by 0 bases, 9 bases remained unmatched. Germline CDR1 SGHNT, CDR2 YYREEE (reference sequence). CDR3 loop: CASSTSGRATSYNEQFF. The DNA for the CDR3 is TGTGCCAGCAGCACTAGCGGACGGGCAACCTCCTACAATGAGCAGTTCTTC.

This clone was observed a few times. The chain combines TRBV19 with TRBJ2-3, with D hard to call. The CDR3 contains 15 residues. V was shortened by 4 bases and J by 6 bases, with 17 bases between the two germline ends. Germline loops: CDR1 LNHDA, CDR2 SQIVND (reference sequence). CDR3 nucleotides: TGTGCCAGTAGTAGCCTAGTTGCGACCCTGGATACGCAGTATTTT. It codes for CASSSLVATLDTQYF.

The table lists this clone with a few counts. The J gene is TRBJ1-4, the V gene TRBV6-1; D not certain. From germline, CDR1 is MNHNS and CDR2 SASEGT. V lost 4 bases, J lost 5 bases, and 8 bases lay in between. The CDR3 is made up of 13 amino acids. The CDR3: CASSGVSNEKLFF. In DNA form, the CDR3 reads TGTGCCAGCAGTGGAGTTAGCAATGAAAAACTGTTTTTT.

This clone has just one count. The chain couples TRBV7-2 to TRBJ1-4, with 10 bases fitting TRBD1. Germline lookup yields CDR1 SGHTA and CDR2 FQGNSA. The ends lost 4 bases at V and 10 bases at J; junction bases unmatched: 12. There are 16 residues in the CDR3. The CDR3 protein is CASSSNGDRGLGKLFF. The DNA of the CDR3 is TGTGCCAGCAGCTCGAACGGGGACAGGGGTCTAGGAAAACTGTTTTTT.

The V call is TRBV5-4, the J call TRBJ2-2; TRBD1 matches at 7 bases. V trimming: 2 bases; J trimming: 1 base; junction bases outside the gene matches: 2. In germline, CDR1 is SGHNT, CDR2 YYREEE (reference sequence). The CDR3 is made up of 15 amino acids. The CDR3 DNA follows: TGTGCCAGCAGCTTACAGGGGCTGAACACCGGGGAGCTGTTTTTT. Protein sequence: CASSLQGLNTGELFF.